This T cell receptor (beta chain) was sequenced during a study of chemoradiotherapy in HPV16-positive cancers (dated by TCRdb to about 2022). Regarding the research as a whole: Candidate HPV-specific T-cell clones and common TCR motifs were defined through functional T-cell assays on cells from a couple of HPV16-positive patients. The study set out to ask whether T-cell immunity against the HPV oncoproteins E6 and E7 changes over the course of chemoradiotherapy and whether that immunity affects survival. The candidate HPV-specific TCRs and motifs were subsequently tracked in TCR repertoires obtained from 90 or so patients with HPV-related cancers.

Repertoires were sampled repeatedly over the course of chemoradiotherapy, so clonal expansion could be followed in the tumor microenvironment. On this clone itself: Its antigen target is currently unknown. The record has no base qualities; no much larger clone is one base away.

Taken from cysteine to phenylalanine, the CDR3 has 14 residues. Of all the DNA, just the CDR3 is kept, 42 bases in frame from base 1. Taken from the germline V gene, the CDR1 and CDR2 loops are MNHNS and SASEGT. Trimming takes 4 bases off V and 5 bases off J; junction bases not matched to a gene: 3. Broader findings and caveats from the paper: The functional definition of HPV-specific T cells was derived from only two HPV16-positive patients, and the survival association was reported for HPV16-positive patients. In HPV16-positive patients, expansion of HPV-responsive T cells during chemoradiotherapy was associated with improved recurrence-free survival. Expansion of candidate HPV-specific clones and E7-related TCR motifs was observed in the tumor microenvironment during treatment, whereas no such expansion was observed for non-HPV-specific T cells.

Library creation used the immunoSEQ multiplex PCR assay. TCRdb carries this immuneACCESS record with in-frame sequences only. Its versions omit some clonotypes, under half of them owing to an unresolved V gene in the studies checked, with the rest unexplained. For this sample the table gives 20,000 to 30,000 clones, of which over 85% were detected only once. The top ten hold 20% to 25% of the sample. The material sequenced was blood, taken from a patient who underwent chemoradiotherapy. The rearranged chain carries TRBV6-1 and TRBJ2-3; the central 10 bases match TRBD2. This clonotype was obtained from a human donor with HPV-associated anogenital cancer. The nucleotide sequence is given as TGTGCCAGCAGTGCCCGACTAGCGGGAGATACGCAGTATTTT. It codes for CASSARLAGDTQYF.